Below are 26 T cell receptor beta chains sequenced from a single sample in a study of cytomegalovirus exposure and HLA in healthy donors. Primers included in the PCR were 60 Vbeta and 13 Jbeta primers. Clones were read by immunoSEQ multiplex PCR, and TCRdb kept only the in-frame ones, dropping some. This sample carries approximately 82,000 clones, less than 65% of them seen once, and the ten largest clones take 4.5% to 5.5%. The sample was PBMCs. These TCRs come from a woman between 25 and 40 years old in good health and CMV-seropositive.

CDR3 in amino acids: CASSLPRQNSYNEQFF. In nucleotides, the CDR3 is TGCGCCAGCAGCTTACCTCGACAGAATTCCTACAATGAGCAGTTCTTC. The rearrangement joins TRBV5-1 to TRBJ2-1; tentatively, D is TRBD1 (5 bases). Germline V CDR1 and CDR2: SGHRS, YFSETQ. V lost 2 bases and J lost 1, with 13 bases in between. This CDR3 is 16 amino acids long.

The chain has TRBV19 and TRBJ1-1; D remains unclear. Germline values: CDR1 LNHDA, CDR2 SQIVND (reference sequence). The CDR3 sequence is 13 residues long. V was shortened by 3 bases and J by 0 bases, with 5 bases between the two germline ends. The CDR3 DNA follows: TGTGCCAGTAGTATCGGGATGAACACTGAAGCTTTCTTT. Its protein is CASSIGMNTEAFF. Combining the CDR3 with reference TRBV19 and TRBJ1-1 gives the whole variable domain DGGITQSPKYLFRKEGQNVTLSCEQNLNHDAMYWYRQDPGQGLRLIYYSQIVNDFQKGDIAEGYSVSREKKESFPLTVTSAQKNPTAFYLCASSIGMNTEAFFGQGTRLTVV.

In this sample, this clone turned up once. V is TRBV6-5 and J is TRBJ1-2; TRBD1 matches at 9 bases. The CDR3 has 16 amino acids. V was clipped by 1 base and J by 8 bases; unmatched bases: 11. Germline V gene sequence: CDR1 MNHEY, CDR2 SVGAGI. In DNA form, the CDR3 reads TGTGCCAGCAGTTACTACTTGGACAGGGGTTCGGGCGGCTACACCTTC. This encodes CASSYYLDRGSGGYTF.

The V gene is TRBV27, the J gene TRBJ2-2, with 7 nucleotides matching TRBD1. The CDR3 runs 16 residues. Germline V lookup: CDR1 MNHEY, CDR2 SMNVEV (reference sequence). J gave up 6 bases and V 3 bases, and 10 bases lay outside the gene matches. For the CDR3, the DNA is TGTGCCAGCAGTTTGATCACAGGGGTCGGATCCGGGGAGCTGTTTTTT. This codes for CASSLITGVGSGELFF.

This sequence joins TRBV13 and TRBJ2-1; 12 bases are a match to TRBD2. Per germline, CDR1 PRHDT and CDR2 FYEKMQ (reference sequence). CDR3 length: 21 amino acids. V trimming: 2 bases; J trimming: 10 bases; junction bases outside the gene matches: 24. The CDR3 region is CASSLKPGQNLAGGPQGEQFF. In DNA, the CDR3 is TGTGCCAGCAGCTTAAAGCCAGGGCAGAACCTAGCGGGGGGGCCACAGGGAGAGCAGTTCTTC.

The genes are TRBV7-9 and TRBJ2-1; 11 positions agree with TRBD2. From germline, CDR1 is SEHNR and CDR2 FQNEAQ (reference sequence). With 4 bases clipped from V and 7 bases from J, the junction kept 9 bases outside the gene matches. The CDR3 has 16 residues. The CDR3 region is CASSSPGLAVGNEQFF. CDR3 bases: TGTGCCAGCAGCTCACCGGGACTAGCGGTGGGGAATGAGCAGTTCTTC. Together with reference TRBV7-9 and TRBJ2-1, the CDR3 gives the full variable domain: DTGVSQNPRHKITKRGQNVTFRCDPISEHNRLYWYRQTLGQGPEFLTYFQNEAQLEKSRLLSDRFSAERPKGSFSTLEIQRTEQGDSAMYLCASSSPGLAVGNEQFFGPGTRLTVL.

The J gene is TRBJ2-7, the V gene TRBV7-9, with D unclear. From germline, CDR1 is SEHNR and CDR2 FQNEAQ (reference sequence). This CDR3 has 12 residues. V lost 1 base and J lost 9, with 10 bases in between. The CDR3 reads CASSLVSRGQYF. The CDR3 DNA reads TGTGCCAGCAGCTTAGTGAGCCGCGGGCAGTACTTC.

This clone was seen once. This chain connects TRBV29-1 to TRBJ1-1, with no clear D. CDR1 and CDR2 (germline): SQVTM, ANQGSEA. V was clipped by 3 bases and J by 3 bases, with 23 bases between them. The CDR3 runs 17 residues. This CDR3 is CSVDPTGGPDGYTEAFF. In DNA form, the CDR3 reads TGCAGCGTTGACCCAACGGGCGGGCCGGACGGATACACTGAAGCTTTCTTT.

The rearrangement uses TRBV11-2 and TRBJ1-1, with unresolved D. The CDR3 has 14 residues. In germline, CDR1 is SGHAT, CDR2 FQNNGV. V lost 3 bases and J lost 0, with 8 bases in between. The CDR3 loop is CASSFNDLNTEAFF. In DNA form, the CDR3 reads TGTGCCAGCAGCTTCAATGACTTGAACACTGAAGCTTTCTTT.

Here the CDR3 reads CASSQTDRGRFGYTF. The CDR3 coding sequence is TGTGCCAGCAGCCAAACGGACAGGGGGCGTTTTGGCTACACCTTC. The rearrangement uses TRBV28 and TRBJ1-2; 11 bases align to TRBD1. The V gene end was trimmed by 6 bases and the J gene end by 7 bases; junction bases not matched to a gene: 10. There are 15 residues in the CDR3. Germline V lookup: CDR1 MDHEN, CDR2 SYDVKM.

The chain recombines TRBV7-3 with TRBJ2-1; 11 bases map to TRBD2. This CDR3 region has 15 residues. Germline V lookup: CDR1 SGHTA, CDR2 FQGTGA. J was trimmed by 3 bases and V by 2 bases; bases with no gene match: 0. CDR3 sequence reads: CASSLLAGGYNEQFF. CDR3 DNA: TGTGCCAGCAGCTTACTAGCGGGGGGCTACAATGAGCAGTTCTTC.

The chain has TRBV6-5 and TRBJ2-7; the D is unclear. The CDR3 contains 15 residues. Germline CDR1 and CDR2: MNHEY and SVGAGI. Trimming took off 6 bases at V and 2 bases at J, with 17 bases between the two ends. DNA of the CDR3: TGTGCCAGCAGCCAAGCCGCGTACGCGACCTACGAGCAGTACTTC. Translation gives CASSQAAYATYEQYF.

This clone was picked up a small number of times. This chain connects TRBV4-2 to TRBJ2-7; D is perhaps TRBD1 (6 bases). Trimming removed 6 bases at V and 0 bases at J, with 9 bases between. Germline values: CDR1 LGHNA, CDR2 YNFKEQ. CDR3 length: 13 residues. The chain's CDR3 is CASSGTSSYEQYF. DNA for the CDR3: TGTGCCAGCAGTGGGACAAGCTCCTACGAGCAGTACTTC.

J is TRBJ1-6 and V is TRBV30, with 8 bases aligning to TRBD1. CDR1 and CDR2 (germline): GTSNPN, SVGIG (reference sequence). After removal of 5 bases from V and 2 bases from J, the junction contained 5 bases not matched to a gene. The CDR3 loop spans 15 amino acids. Here the CDR3 DNA reads TGTGCCTGGGACAGGGGCATGGCCTATAATTCACCCCTCCACTTT. Translating it yields CAWDRGMAYNSPLHF.

V and J are TRBV28 and TRBJ1-4; D is perhaps TRBD1 (5 bases). The CDR3 consists of 13 residues. Germline lookup yields CDR1 MDHEN and CDR2 SYDVKM. V shed 3 bases and J shed 7 bases, with 9 bases lying between them. CDR3: CASSFGGVEKLFF. In DNA form, the CDR3 reads TGTGCCAGCAGTTTTGGAGGGGTTGAAAAACTGTTTTTT.

In this sample, this clone turned up a few times. V and J are TRBV11-2 and TRBJ2-7; D is possibly TRBD2 (5 bases). The CDR3 loop spans 11 amino acids. Trimming removed 4 bases from V and 9 bases from J, with 10 bases in between. Germline V CDR1 and CDR2: SGHAT, FQNNGV. CDR3 residues: CASSSSGRQYF. The DNA for the CDR3 is TGTGCCAGCAGCTCATCGGGGAGGCAGTACTTC.

The gene calls are TRBV25-1 and TRBJ1-2, with D perhaps TRBD1 (6 bases). The ends were cut back, 1 base at V and 4 bases at J, with 13 bases in the middle. Germline V lookup: CDR1 MGHDK, CDR2 SYGVNS. CDR3 length: 15 amino acids. The CDR3 DNA sequence: TGTGCCAGCAGTGAATTTTCGACAGGCCGCTATGGCTACACCTTC. Translation gives CASSEFSTGRYGYTF.

Notes on this clone: The identical CDR3 is also encoded by other nucleotide sequences in the sample. This rearrangement joins TRBV7-2 to TRBJ1-3; maybe TRBD1 (6 bases). This CDR3 comprises 15 residues. From germline, CDR1 is SGHTA and CDR2 FQGNSA. Between the trimmed V and J ends, which lost 4 bases and 0 bases, there was a span of 10 bases. CDR3 loop: CASSSTGSSGNTIYF. The CDR3 DNA reads as TGTGCCAGCAGCTCCACAGGGAGCTCTGGAAACACCATATATTTT.

This clone was detected a few times. The chain has TRBV6-5 and TRBJ1-2; maybe TRBD1 (6 bases). The CDR3 contains 14 residues. The germline gives CDR1 MNHEY, CDR2 SVGAGI. Deletions cut 0 bases from V and 6 bases from J, with 11 bases between. In DNA, the CDR3 is TGTGCCAGCAGTTACTCTGGGGGGGCTAATGGCTACACCTTC. Translating it yields CASSYSGGANGYTF.

The rearrangement links TRBV11-3 to TRBJ2-2; D is ambiguous. V lost 5 bases to trimming and J lost 6 bases, with 13 bases between them. The CDR3 has 14 residues. The germline V gene has CDR1 SGHNT and CDR2 YENEEA. The CDR3 is CASSLQRVAGELFF. CDR3 nucleotides: TGTGCCAGCAGCCTTCAGCGTGTCGCCGGGGAGCTGTTTTTT.

The chain is built from TRBV14 and TRBJ2-5; a weak D match, TRBD1 (6 bases). The CDR3 sequence is 14 residues long. CDR1 is SGHDN, CDR2 FVKESK, per germline. V lost 2 bases, J lost 10 bases, and 17 bases lay in between. The CDR3 is CASSQTGPKGNQYF. For the CDR3, the DNA is TGTGCCAGCAGCCAAACAGGGCCCAAAGGGAACCAGTACTTC.

In this sample, this clone turned up a few times. This sequence joins TRBV4-1 and TRBJ1-1, with D perhaps TRBD1 (5 bases). The V and J ends lost 4 bases and 3 bases respectively, with 12 bases between them. CDR1 and CDR2 from the germline V gene are MGHRA and YSYEKL. The CDR3 covers 14 residues. CDR3 loop: CASSPGGSHTEAFF. In DNA, the CDR3 is TGCGCCAGCAGCCCGGGGGGATCGCACACTGAAGCTTTCTTT.

The chain couples TRBV5-5 to TRBJ2-7, with 9 nucleotides matching TRBD1. The V gene end was trimmed by 6 bases and the J gene end by 6 bases; junction bases not matched to a gene: 16. The CDR3 length is 16 residues. Germline lookup yields CDR1 SGHKS and CDR2 YYEKEE (reference sequence). The CDR3 DNA sequence: TGTGCCAGCACCAACATGGGGGACAGGGTAAGGTTCGAGCAGTACTTC. Residues: CASTNMGDRVRFEQYF. The variable domain in full, completed from reference TRBV5-5 and TRBJ2-7, reads DAGVTQSPTHLIKTRGQQVTLRCSPISGHKSVSWYQQVLGQGPQFIFQYYEKEERGRGNFPDRFSARQFPNYSSELNVNALLLGDSALYLCASTNMGDRVRFEQYFGPGTRLTVT.

The V and J genes are TRBV6-1 and TRBJ1-1, with 7 positions matching TRBD1. This CDR3 region has 14 residues. Trimming at V came to 4 bases and at J to 5 bases, leaving 7 bases not matched to a gene. Per the germline V gene, CDR1 is MNHNS and CDR2 is SASEGT. The CDR3 region has the DNA TGTGCCAGCAGTGTTCAGGGGGGAGATACTGAAGCTTTCTTT. Translated: CASSVQGGDTEAFF.

Of note for this clone: At one end, the junction sequence differs from germline, possibly due to a read error. The DNA of the CDR3 is TGTGCCAGTAGTATTTACAGCTATGGCTACCCCTTC. This translates into CASSIYSYGYPF. The V call is TRBV19, the J call TRBJ1-2; D is unresolved. Germline V gene data show CDR1 as LNHDA and CDR2 as SQIVND (reference sequence). The CDR3 is 12 residues long.

This clone has a handful of counts. The rearrangement uses TRBV7-2 and TRBJ2-7, with D uncertain. V lost 7 bases and J lost 0, with 13 bases in between. This CDR3 region has 14 residues. Germline assignment: CDR1 SGHTA and CDR2 FQGNSA. The CDR3 DNA reads TGTGCCAGCATCCTTTCGCCGAGCTCCTACGAGCAGTACTTC. It yields the protein CASILSPSSYEQYF.